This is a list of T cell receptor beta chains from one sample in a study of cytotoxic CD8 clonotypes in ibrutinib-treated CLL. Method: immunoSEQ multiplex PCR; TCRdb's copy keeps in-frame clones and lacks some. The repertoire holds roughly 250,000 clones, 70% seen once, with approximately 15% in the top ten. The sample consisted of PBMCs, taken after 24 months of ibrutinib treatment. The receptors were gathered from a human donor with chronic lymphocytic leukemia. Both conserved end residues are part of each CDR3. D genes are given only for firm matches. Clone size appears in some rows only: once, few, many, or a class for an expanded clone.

cdr3_aa: CASSFGIRNEQYF
cdr3_nt: TGTGCCAGCAGCTTCGGGATCCGGAACGAGCAGTACTTC
d_call: .
v_call: TRBV7-9
j_call: TRBJ2-7
clone_size: .

cdr3_aa: CTSSPYAQESYEQYF
cdr3_nt: TGTACCAGCAGCCCTTATGCTCAGGAGTCCTACGAGCAGTACTTC
d_call: .
v_call: TRBV4-2
j_call: TRBJ2-7
clone_size: .

cdr3_aa: CSVDSTGYEQYF
cdr3_nt: TGCAGCGTTGACAGTACAGGCTACGAGCAGTACTTC
d_call: .
v_call: TRBV29-1
j_call: TRBJ2-7
clone_size: .

cdr3_aa: CASSLRVMNTEAFF
cdr3_nt: TGTGCCAGCAGCCTCAGGGTAATGAACACTGAAGCTTTCTTT
d_call: .
v_call: TRBV9
j_call: TRBJ1-1
clone_size: .

cdr3_aa: CASSLPGQESETQYF
cdr3_nt: TGTGCCAGCAGCTTACCGGGACAGGAGTCAGAGACCCAGTACTTC
d_call: TRBD1
v_call: TRBV7-6
j_call: TRBJ2-5
clone_size: .

cdr3_aa: CASSPSGGTEAFF
cdr3_nt: TGTGCCAGCAGTCCATCAGGGGGCACTGAAGCTTTCTTT
d_call: TRBD1
v_call: TRBV6-5
j_call: TRBJ1-1
clone_size: .

cdr3_aa: CASSFATYEQYF
cdr3_nt: TGTGCCAGCAGCTTCGCGACCTACGAGCAGTACTTC
d_call: .
v_call: TRBV11-2
j_call: TRBJ2-7
clone_size: .

cdr3_aa: CASSERAGQPQHF
cdr3_nt: TGTGCCAGCAGTGAAAGGGCCGGCCAGCCCCAGCATTTT
d_call: .
v_call: TRBV2
j_call: TRBJ1-5
clone_size: few

cdr3_aa: CASNSRENTEAFF
cdr3_nt: TGTGCCAGCAACAGTCGAGAGAACACTGAAGCTTTCTTT
d_call: .
v_call: TRBV2
j_call: TRBJ1-1
clone_size: .

cdr3_aa: CASSQAGIGYEQYF
cdr3_nt: TGCGCCAGCAGCCAAGCCGGGATTGGGTACGAGCAGTACTTC
d_call: .
v_call: TRBV4-1
j_call: TRBJ2-7
clone_size: .

cdr3_aa: CASSKLASTDTQYF
cdr3_nt: TGTGCCAGCTCTAAATTAGCGAGCACAGATACGCAGTATTTT
d_call: .
v_call: TRBV18
j_call: TRBJ2-3
clone_size: .

cdr3_aa: CASSPGGREGLSEQFF
cdr3_nt: TGTGCCAGCAGTCCAGGGGGGCGGGAGGGCCTCAGTGAGCAGTTCTTC
d_call: TRBD2
v_call: TRBV28
j_call: TRBJ2-1
clone_size: .

cdr3_aa: CASSFHNPSTDTQYF
cdr3_nt: TGTGCCAGCAGCTTTCACAATCCTAGCACAGATACGCAGTATTTT
d_call: .
v_call: TRBV5-4
j_call: TRBJ2-3
clone_size: .

cdr3_aa: CASSYFSSGANVLTF
cdr3_nt: TGTGCCAGCAGTTACTTTAGCTCTGGGGCCAACGTCCTGACTTTC
d_call: .
v_call: TRBV6-5
j_call: TRBJ2-6
clone_size: few

cdr3_aa: CASSLALGAGTGELFF
cdr3_nt: TGCGCCAGCAGCTTGGCTCTGGGGGCGGGCACCGGGGAGCTGTTTTTT
d_call: .
v_call: TRBV5-1
j_call: TRBJ2-2
clone_size: .

cdr3_aa: CASSFGQGHYEQYF
cdr3_nt: TGTGCCAGCAGCTTTGGACAGGGCCACTACGAGCAGTACTTC
d_call: TRBD1
v_call: TRBV5-6
j_call: TRBJ2-7
clone_size: .

cdr3_aa: CASSPYGMADEQYF
cdr3_nt: TGTGCCAGCAGTCCATATGGCATGGCGGACGAGCAGTACTTC
d_call: .
v_call: TRBV28
j_call: TRBJ2-7
clone_size: .

cdr3_aa: CASGSRQGHLSYEQYF
cdr3_nt: TGTGCTAGTGGTTCGAGACAGGGCCACCTTTCCTACGAGCAGTACTTC
d_call: TRBD1
v_call: TRBV12-5
j_call: TRBJ2-7
clone_size: .

cdr3_aa: CASSQGLSVVQFF
cdr3_nt: TGCGCCAGCAGCCAAGGACTCAGCGTAGTTCAGTTCTTC
d_call: .
v_call: TRBV4-3
j_call: TRBJ2-1
clone_size: .

cdr3_aa: CASSFTGSNYGYTF
cdr3_nt: TGCGCCAGCAGCTTCACAGGGTCTAACTATGGCTACACCTTC
d_call: .
v_call: TRBV5-1
j_call: TRBJ1-2
clone_size: few

cdr3_aa: CASRLRGDNYGYTF
cdr3_nt: TGTGCCAGCAGATTAAGGGGAGATAACTATGGCTACACCTTC
d_call: .
v_call: TRBV28
j_call: TRBJ1-2
clone_size: .

cdr3_aa: CASSPRGQRGSPLHF
cdr3_nt: TGTGCCAGCAGCCCTAGGGGGCAGAGGGGTTCACCCCTCCACTTT
d_call: TRBD1
v_call: TRBV7-9
j_call: TRBJ1-6
clone_size: .

cdr3_aa: CASTLGGQETQYF
cdr3_nt: TGTGCCAGCACTCTGGGAGGCCAAGAGACCCAGTACTTC
d_call: .
v_call: TRBV25-1
j_call: TRBJ2-5
clone_size: few

cdr3_aa: CASSLEAGELFF
cdr3_nt: TGTGCCAGCAGCTTAGAGGCCGGGGAGCTGTTTTTT
d_call: .
v_call: TRBV11-2
j_call: TRBJ2-2
clone_size: .

cdr3_aa: CASSPWGAREQYF
cdr3_nt: TGTGCCAGCAGCCCCTGGGGGGCGAGGGAGCAGTACTTC
d_call: .
v_call: TRBV5-4
j_call: TRBJ2-7
clone_size: .

cdr3_aa: CSVEEWDYNEQFF
cdr3_nt: TGCAGCGTTGAAGAGTGGGACTACAATGAGCAGTTCTTC
d_call: .
v_call: TRBV29-1
j_call: TRBJ2-1
clone_size: few

cdr3_aa: CASSERQNTEAFF
cdr3_nt: TGTGCCAGCAGCGAGCGACAGAACACTGAAGCTTTCTTT
d_call: .
v_call: TRBV9
j_call: TRBJ1-1
clone_size: .

cdr3_aa: CAWTGGGEQFF
cdr3_nt: TGTGCCTGGACAGGGGGAGGTGAGCAGTTCTTC
d_call: .
v_call: TRBV30
j_call: TRBJ2-1
clone_size: few

cdr3_aa: CASRWGQGQPQHF
cdr3_nt: TGTGCCAGCAGATGGGGGCAAGGTCAGCCCCAGCATTTT
d_call: .
v_call: TRBV28
j_call: TRBJ1-5
clone_size: few

cdr3_aa: CAGSSGEFNEQYF
cdr3_nt: TGTGCCGGGTCCTCGGGGGAGTTCAACGAGCAGTACTTC
d_call: .
v_call: TRBV7-8
j_call: TRBJ2-7
clone_size: few

cdr3_aa: CASSFLAFSTDTQYF
cdr3_nt: TGTGCCAGCAGTTTTTTAGCCTTTAGCACAGATACGCAGTATTTT
d_call: .
v_call: TRBV27
j_call: TRBJ2-3
clone_size: .

cdr3_aa: CASSFAPNTEAFF
cdr3_nt: TGTGCCAGCAGCTTTGCACCGAACACTGAAGCTTTCTTT
d_call: .
v_call: TRBV11-2
j_call: TRBJ1-1
clone_size: .

cdr3_aa: CASSQETWTSGHSSFF
cdr3_nt: TGTGCCAGCAGCCAAGAAACTTGGACTAGCGGACATAGTTCTTTCTTC
d_call: TRBD2
v_call: TRBV4-2
j_call: TRBJ2-1
clone_size: .

cdr3_aa: CASEDSKRPNTGELFF
cdr3_nt: TGTGCCAGCGAGGACAGCAAACGACCGAACACCGGGGAGCTGTTTTTT
d_call: .
v_call: TRBV25-1
j_call: TRBJ2-2
clone_size: .

cdr3_aa: CASSLGQGADTQYF
cdr3_nt: TGTGCCAGCAGTTTAGGACAGGGTGCAGATACGCAGTATTTT
d_call: TRBD1
v_call: TRBV28
j_call: TRBJ2-3
clone_size: .

cdr3_aa: CASRSPQGSNQPQHF
cdr3_nt: TGTGCCAGCAGATCGCCACAGGGTTCCAATCAGCCCCAGCATTTT
d_call: .
v_call: TRBV28
j_call: TRBJ1-5
clone_size: .

cdr3_aa: CASSLWTDYEQYF
cdr3_nt: TGTGCCAGCAGTTTATGGACTGATTACGAGCAGTACTTC
d_call: .
v_call: TRBV28
j_call: TRBJ2-7
clone_size: .

cdr3_aa: CASSLFQAGAADTQYF
cdr3_nt: TGTGCCAGCAGCTTGTTTCAGGCGGGAGCCGCAGATACGCAGTATTTT
d_call: TRBD2
v_call: TRBV11-2
j_call: TRBJ2-3
clone_size: .

cdr3_aa: CASSQSGAWYEQYF
cdr3_nt: TGTGCCAGCAGCCAATCAGGGGCGTGGTACGAGCAGTACTTC
d_call: .
v_call: TRBV5-4
j_call: TRBJ2-7
clone_size: .

cdr3_aa: CASSANQRADTQYF
cdr3_nt: TGTGCCAGCAGTGCGAACCAGAGAGCAGATACGCAGTATTTT
d_call: .
v_call: TRBV27
j_call: TRBJ2-3
clone_size: few